This TCR beta chain emerged from a study of T cell repertoires in cytomegalovirus infection. As for the study in general: CMV infection and matching HLA type were both indicated by public TCR beta signatures.

Overall study findings and caveats: In two of eight donors, the top clonotype was HLA-C-restricted CMV-specific. Using cumulative public TCR beta family frequency, the authors identified those who carried CMV together with the relevant HLA.

This clonotype was recorded a few times. The antigen remains undetermined. Using its own MiXCR run on the reads, TCRdb lists one record per CDR3 protein. The sample includes more than 140,000 distinct CDR3 sequences, 5% to 6.5% of them seen just once. Germline loops: CDR1 MNHNS, CDR2 SASEGT. With 5 bases removed from V and 7 bases from J, the gap between germline ends came to 12 bases. CDR3 length: 13 residues. The receptor's source is a human donor in good health (CMV status not recorded). Some clones in this sample may be carry-over from other donors' samples. This rearrangement joins TRBV6-1 to TRBJ1-5; a weak D match, TRBD1 (6 bases). Input material: PBMCs. The chain's CDR3 is CASSSYRDQPQHF. The CDR3 DNA is TGTGCCAGCAGTTCCTACAGGGACCAGCCCCAGCATTTT.